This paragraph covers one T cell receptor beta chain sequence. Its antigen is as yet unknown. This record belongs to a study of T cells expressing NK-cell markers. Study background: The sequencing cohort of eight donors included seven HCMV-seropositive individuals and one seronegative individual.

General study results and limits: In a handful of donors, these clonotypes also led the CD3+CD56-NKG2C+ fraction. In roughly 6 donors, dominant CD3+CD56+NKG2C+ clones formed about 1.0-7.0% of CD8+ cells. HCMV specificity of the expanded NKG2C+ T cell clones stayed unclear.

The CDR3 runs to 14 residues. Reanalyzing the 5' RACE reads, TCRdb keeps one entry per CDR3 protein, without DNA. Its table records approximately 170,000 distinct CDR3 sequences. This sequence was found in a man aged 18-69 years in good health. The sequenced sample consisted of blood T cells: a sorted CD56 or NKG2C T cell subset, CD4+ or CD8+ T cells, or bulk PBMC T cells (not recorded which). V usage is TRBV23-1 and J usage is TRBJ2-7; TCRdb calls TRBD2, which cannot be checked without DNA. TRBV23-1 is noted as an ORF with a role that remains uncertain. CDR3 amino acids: CASSQSEGAYEQYF.